This T cell receptor (beta chain) was recovered during a study of T cells in Graves' hyperthyroidism and ophthalmopathy. Regarding the study as a whole: Ophthalmopathy was distinguished from stable hyperthyroidism by 13 V-J signatures. Most clonotypes expanded in the thyroid (above 0.001) were also present in blood.

Germline CDR1 is MNHEY and CDR2 is SVGAGI. The CDR3 spans 15 residues. V lost 0 bases and J 5 bases, leaving 12 bases between the germline ends. Diagnosing involved the use of clinical symptoms, serum thyroxine and TRAb, thyroid ultrasound and orbital computed tomography. Each 10 ml fresh peripheral blood draw supplied the PBMCs. Details on this clonotype: The antigen is undetermined.

The investigators amplified TCR beta CDR3 regions from RNA transcripts. HTBI primers were used for first-round RT-PCR of the TCR CDR3. Via MiXCR, TCRdb re-called the multiplex PCR reads, giving one row per CDR3 protein. The data contain some 400,000 distinct CDR3 sequences, 15% to 20% of them singletons. Sequencing was carried out using blood. This chain joins TRBV6-5 and TRBJ2-3; D possibly uses TRBD1 or TRBD2 (6 bases each). The sequence came from a woman aged 18-29 years with Graves' hyperthyroidism. CDR3 region: CASSYSWGAGDTQYF. The CDR3 DNA is TGTGCCAGCAGTTACTCTTGGGGGGCTGGAGATACGCAGTATTTT.